The 3 T cell receptor beta chains below all came from one sample that was sequenced in a study of T cell responses to AZD1222 COVID-19 vaccine. TCRdb's copy holds only in-frame clones and misses some; the assay was immunoSEQ multiplex PCR. The top ten hold around 1.3% of the sample, which has about 150,000 clones, approximately 93% seen once. This sample comprised peripheral blood, obtained 28 days after the second AZD1222 dose. The receptors derive from an adult who received the AZD1222 COVID-19 vaccine.

A single count supports this clone. V usage is TRBV7-2 and J usage is TRBJ1-5, with D hard to call. Germline CDR1 and CDR2: SGHTA and FQGNSA. There are 15 residues in the CDR3. V lost 0 bases to trimming and J lost 3 bases, with 9 bases between them. In DNA form, the CDR3 reads TGTGCCAGCAGCTTAGCCCCGGGCTCCAATCAGCCCCAGCATTTT. It specifies CASSLAPGSNQPQHF.

J is TRBJ1-2 and V is TRBV5-1; 9 bases match TRBD1. The germline V gene has CDR1 SGHRS and CDR2 YFSETQ. The CDR3 has 14 residues. V gave up 4 bases and J gave up 4 bases; unmatched junction bases: 5. The CDR3 here is CASSPGQGTYGYTF. CDR3 sequence (DNA): TGCGCCAGCAGCCCAGGACAGGGGACCTATGGCTACACCTTC.

This chain joins TRBV21-1 and TRBJ2-2; the DNA was not compared with TRBD1, the D call given in the table. TRBV21-1 represents a pseudogene. CDR3 length equals 17 residues. CDR3 protein: CASSTTSGTANTGELFF. The CDR3, as DNA: TGTGCCAGCAGCACAACGTCCGGGACAGCGAACACCGGGGAGCTGTTTTTT.